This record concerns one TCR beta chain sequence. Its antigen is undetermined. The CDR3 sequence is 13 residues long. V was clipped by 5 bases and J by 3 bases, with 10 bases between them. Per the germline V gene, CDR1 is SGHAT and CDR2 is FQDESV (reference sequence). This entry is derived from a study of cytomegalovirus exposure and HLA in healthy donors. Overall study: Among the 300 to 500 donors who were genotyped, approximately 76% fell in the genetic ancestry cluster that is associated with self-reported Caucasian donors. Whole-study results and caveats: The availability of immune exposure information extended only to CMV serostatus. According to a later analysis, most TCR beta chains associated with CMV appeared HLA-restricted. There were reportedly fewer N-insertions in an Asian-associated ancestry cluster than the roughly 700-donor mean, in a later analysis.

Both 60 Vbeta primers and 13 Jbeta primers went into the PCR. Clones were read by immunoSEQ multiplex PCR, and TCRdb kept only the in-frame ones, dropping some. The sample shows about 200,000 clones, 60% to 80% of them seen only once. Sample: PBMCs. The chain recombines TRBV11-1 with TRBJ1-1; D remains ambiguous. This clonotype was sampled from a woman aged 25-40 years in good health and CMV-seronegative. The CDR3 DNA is TGTGCCAGCAGCCCCGACCGGGACACTGAAGCTTTCTTT. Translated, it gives CASSPDRDTEAFF.